Following are 8 T cell receptor beta chains from one sample sequenced in a study of CD8+ T cells in alopecia areata. The treatment denotes: oral pan-JAK inhibitor, 5-10 mg twice daily. RNA, once extracted, was reverse transcribed into cDNA for use as the sequencing template. Repertoires were generated with immunoSEQ multiplex PCR, while TCRdb's copy carries only in-frame clones and drops some. Of over 150,000 clones in the sample, 60% were seen once. Specimen: CD4+ T cells sorted from blood, collected at week 24, from a patient treated with tofacitinib. These receptor sequences come from a human donor with alopecia areata.

In its sample, this clone was seen once. In DNA form, the CDR3 reads TGTGCCAGCAGCGTTAGGGGAATGGGCACAGATACGCAGTATTTT. It yields the protein CASSVRGMGTDTQYF. This chain joins TRBV7-2 and TRBJ2-3, with D tentatively TRBD1 (5 bases). Germline assignment: CDR1 SGHTA and CDR2 FQGNSA. The CDR3 totals 15 residues. Trimming left V 5 bases short and J 1 base short, with 13 bases between.

The rearrangement links TRBV27 to TRBJ2-7; D remains unclear. Between the trimmed V and J ends, which lost 5 bases and 0 bases, there was a span of 17 bases. CDR1 and CDR2 from the germline V gene are MNHEY and SMNVEV (reference sequence). The CDR3 is made up of 16 amino acids. The CDR3 loop reads CASSPLWTSSSYEQYF. CDR3 coding DNA: TGTGCCAGCAGTCCACTATGGACGTCCAGCTCCTACGAGCAGTACTTC.

The DNA for the CDR3 is TGTGCCAGCAGCTTAGACCCGGGCAACTTTTCACCCCTCCACTTT. Its translation is CASSLDPGNFSPLHF. The chain joins TRBV11-2 to TRBJ1-6; unclear D gene. The CDR3 sequence is 15 residues long. Trimming pared 0 bases from V and 9 bases from J, leaving 12 bases between. Germline V CDR1 and CDR2: SGHAT, FQNNGV.

The rearrangement uses TRBV2 and TRBJ1-4; perhaps TRBD1 as D (5 bases). The V end lost 5 bases, the J end lost 7 bases, and 14 bases lay between the germline ends. This CDR3 region has 14 residues. Germline-derived CDR1 and CDR2 are SNHLY and FYNNEI. CDR3 sequence: CASSRDGGLEKLFF. The DNA for the CDR3 is TGTGCCAGCAGTCGGGACGGTGGACTTGAAAAACTGTTTTTT.

The V call is TRBV2, the J call TRBJ1-2, with D possibly TRBD1 on 5 matching bases. With 3 bases removed from V and 7 bases from J, the gap between germline ends came to 9 bases. This CDR3 is built from 12 residues. Germline values: CDR1 SNHLY, CDR2 FYNNEI. CDR3 in DNA: TGTGCCAGCAGTGACCGGGACGGTGGCTACACCTTC. Residues: CASSDRDGGYTF.

V gene TRBV15 combines with J gene TRBJ1-5, with D hard to call. Trimming took off 0 bases at V and 5 bases at J, with 8 bases between the two ends. Germline loops: CDR1 LNHNV, CDR2 YYDKDF (reference sequence). The CDR3 totals 14 residues. CDR3: CATSRDGGDQPQHF. The CDR3 coding sequence is TGTGCCACCAGCAGAGATGGTGGGGATCAGCCCCAGCATTTT.

The chain has TRBV29-1 and TRBJ1-2; D is possibly TRBD1 (5 bases). Germline V CDR1 and CDR2: SQVTM, ANQGSEA. The CDR3 is 13 residues long. The ends were cut back, 7 bases at V and 4 bases at J, with 16 bases in the middle. The CDR3 region is CSAEGRGSYGYTF. The CDR3 coding sequence is TGCAGCGCCGAGGGGCGGGGGAGCTATGGCTACACCTTC. Complete variable domain (other parts from reference TRBV29-1 and TRBJ1-2): SAVISQKPSRDICQRGTSLTIQCQVDSQVTMMFWYRQQPGQSLTLIATANQGSEATYESGFVIDKFPISRPNLTFSTLTVSNMSPEDSSIYLCSAEGRGSYGYTFGSGTRLTVV.

The CDR3 is CSTGAQGWVETQYF. The CDR3 DNA sequence: TGCAGCACAGGGGCACAGGGGTGGGTTGAGACCCAGTACTTC. This chain joins TRBV29-1 and TRBJ2-5; 7 bases are shared with TRBD1. The CDR3 sequence is 14 residues long. Germline values: CDR1 SQVTM, CDR2 ANQGSEA. V shed 8 bases and J 5 bases; nucleotides not matched to a gene: 14.